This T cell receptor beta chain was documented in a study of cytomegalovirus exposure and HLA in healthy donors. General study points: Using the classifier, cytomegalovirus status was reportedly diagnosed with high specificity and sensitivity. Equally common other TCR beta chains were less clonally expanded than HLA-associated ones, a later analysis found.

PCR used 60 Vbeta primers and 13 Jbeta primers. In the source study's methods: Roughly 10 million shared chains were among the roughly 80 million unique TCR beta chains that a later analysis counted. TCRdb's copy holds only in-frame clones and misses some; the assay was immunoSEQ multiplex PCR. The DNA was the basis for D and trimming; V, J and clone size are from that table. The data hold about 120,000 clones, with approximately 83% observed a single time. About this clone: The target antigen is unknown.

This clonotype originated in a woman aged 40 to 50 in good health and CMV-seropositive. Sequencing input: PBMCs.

CDR3 in DNA: TGTGCCAGCAGCTTTGGATTTGGACAGGCCTTCGAGCAGTACTTC. Residues: CASSFGFGQAFEQYF. The chain has TRBV5-6 and TRBJ2-7; 7 bases map to TRBD1. The junction had 11 bases not matched to a gene; V was cut back by 2 bases and J by 6 bases. In germline, CDR1 is SGHDT, CDR2 YYEEEE. The CDR3 has 15 residues.